This TCR beta chain was captured in a study of T cells in tuberculosis. At the level of the study: CD1B tetramers identified T cells specific for mycobacterial lipid GMM.

Trimming shortened V by 0 bases and J by 2 bases, and 10 bases separated the two germline ends. Germline V gene data show CDR1 as SGHRS and CDR2 as YFSETQ. This CDR3 is built from 15 residues. TCR-alpha and TCR-beta chains were sequenced unpaired. TCRdb's copy holds only in-frame clones and misses some; the assay was immunoSEQ multiplex PCR. The sample consists of tens of thousands of clones, roughly 93% of them appearing once. Sorting used thawed, overnight-rested PBMC stained with anti-CD3, a viability dye and GMM-loaded CD1B tetramer. CD1B tetramers were loaded with Rhodococcus equi-derived C32 glucose monomycolate. CD14-expressing monocytes were removed from PBMC before cryopreservation and sorting. Tetramer-negative cells, approximately 100,000 per donor, were also sorted.

The chain uses TRBV5-1 and TRBJ2-3, with a weak D call TRBD1 (5 bases). This receptor was obtained from an adult woman with latent tuberculosis. Sequencing used CD1b-GMM tetramer-negative cells sorted from PBMCs. For the CDR3, the DNA is TGCGCCAGCAGCTTGGGGGGCCCGAACACAGATACGCAGTATTTT. This gives the protein CASSLGGPNTDTQYF.